Each of the 26 T cell receptor beta chains below was sequenced from the same sample in a study of T cell responses to AZD1222 COVID-19 vaccine. Some clones are missing from TCRdb's copy, which holds only in-frame ones; the method was immunoSEQ multiplex PCR. This table has roughly 120,000 clones, 65% to 90% appearing once. Sequenced here: peripheral blood, sampled on day 0 of AZD1222 vaccination. These receptors were collected from an adult in good health.

This chain's CDR3 is CATSRDNGSGEQYF. CDR3 nucleotides: TGTGCCACCAGCAGAGATAACGGGAGCGGCGAGCAGTACTTC. The chain uses TRBV15 and TRBJ2-7; perhaps TRBD2 as D (6 bases). The CDR3 consists of 14 residues. Trimming removed 0 bases at V and 6 bases at J, with 12 bases between. CDR1 is LNHNV, CDR2 YYDKDF, per germline (reference sequence).

The chain uses TRBV11-2 and TRBJ2-7, with TRBD2 matching 7 bases. Germline-derived CDR1 and CDR2 are SGHAT and FQNNGV. This CDR3 has 13 amino acids. Germline trimming cut 4 bases from V and 7 bases from J; bases unmatched to any gene: 7. The CDR3, as DNA: TGTGCCAGCAGCTCGCATCTGGGGGGGGAGCAGTACTTC. It translates to CASSSHLGGEQYF.

V usage is TRBV6-2 or TRBV6-3 and J usage is TRBJ1-1, with 7 nucleotides matching TRBD1. J lost 5 bases, V lost 1 base, and 4 bases had no gene match. Germline V lookup: CDR1 MNHEY, CDR2 SVGEGT. This CDR3 has 14 amino acids. This CDR3 is CASSYFGTATEAFF. The CDR3 nucleotides read TGTGCCAGCAGTTACTTCGGGACAGCGACTGAAGCTTTCTTT.

The chain links TRBV4-1 to TRBJ1-2, with 7 bases fitting TRBD1. V lost 2 bases to trimming and J lost 1 base; unmatched junction nucleotides: 4. This CDR3 has 15 amino acids. Looked up from germline, CDR1 is MGHRA and CDR2 is YSYEKL. This CDR3 reads CASSQLHRGNYGYTF. DNA of the CDR3: TGCGCCAGCAGCCAATTACACAGGGGTAACTATGGCTACACCTTC.

The chain has TRBV27 and TRBJ1-2; no definite D call. V lost 3 bases and J lost 2, with 13 bases in between. The CDR3 contains 15 residues. The germline gives CDR1 MNHEY, CDR2 SMNVEV (reference sequence). The CDR3 coding sequence is TGTGCCAGCAGTTTGGGTTCCGGGTTAAACTATGGCTACACCTTC. Translation: CASSLGSGLNYGYTF.

The chain joins TRBV7-8 to TRBJ2-1; D perhaps matches TRBD1 (5 bases). Germline CDR1 reads SGHVS; CDR2 reads FQNEAQ. V dropped 5 bases and J dropped 8 bases, with 22 bases sitting between them. There are 16 residues in the CDR3. CDR3 region: CASSNGLAGPEDEQFF. CDR3 coding DNA: TGTGCCAGCAGCAATGGGCTGGCAGGGCCTGAGGATGAGCAGTTCTTC.

The chain employs TRBV3-1 (or the pseudogene TRBV3-2) and TRBJ1-5; TRBD1 agrees at 7 bases. J was trimmed by 4 bases and V by 0 bases; bases with no gene match: 3. The CDR3 is 15 amino acids. The germline gives CDR1 LGHDT, CDR2 YNNKEL (reference sequence). CDR3 bases: TGTGCCAGCAGCCAAGAAGCAGGGGGGAATCAGCCCCAGCATTTT. It translates to CASSQEAGGNQPQHF.

DNA for the CDR3: TGCAGCGTCCGCCAGGGACAGAGGAACACTGAAGCTTTCTTT. Amino acids: CSVRQGQRNTEAFF. The rearrangement links TRBV29-1 to TRBJ1-1, with 7 bases matching TRBD1. Trimming took 6 bases from V and 1 from J; bases not matched to a gene: 8. The CDR3 is 14 residues long. Looked up from germline, CDR1 is SQVTM and CDR2 is ANQGSEA.

This clone occurred once. The genes are TRBV5-1 and TRBJ2-3; TRBD1 matches at 12 bases. The V gene end was trimmed by 4 bases and the J gene end by 5 bases; junction bases not matched to a gene: 11. Germline V CDR1 and CDR2: SGHRS, YFSETQ. CDR3 length: 17 amino acids. The CDR3 loop is CASSTKLGQGAGDTQYF. For the CDR3, the DNA is TGCGCCAGCAGCACGAAATTGGGACAGGGGGCGGGAGATACGCAGTATTTT.

This clone was detected once. The chain is built from TRBV5-1 and TRBJ1-1; 11 bases are shared with TRBD1. This CDR3 is 15 amino acids long. The germline V gene has CDR1 SGHRS and CDR2 YFSETQ. The junction had 6 bases not matched to a gene; V was cut back by 4 bases and J by 4 bases. In DNA form, the CDR3 reads TGCGCCAGCAGCCCCGGACAGGGGGCGGCCACTGAAGCTTTCTTT. It translates to CASSPGQGAATEAFF.

The rearrangement joins TRBV19 to TRBJ2-2; possible D gene TRBD2, 6 bases. Germline V gives CDR1 LNHDA, CDR2 SQIVND (reference sequence). CDR3 size: 13 residues. Trimming shortened V by 7 bases and J by 7 bases, and 13 bases separated the two germline ends. The CDR3 region is CASTTLGGGELFF. The CDR3 DNA reads TGTGCCAGTACCACTTTGGGGGGCGGGGAGCTGTTTTTT.

The chain is built from TRBV11-2 and TRBJ1-2; the match to TRBD1 covers 7 bases. The CDR3 has 14 residues. Unmatched junction bases numbered 9, after V lost 4 bases and J lost 7 bases. Per the germline V gene, CDR1 is SGHAT and CDR2 is FQNNGV. For the CDR3, the DNA is TGTGCCAGCAGCTATACAGGGGATATGGCTGGCTACACCTTC. Protein product: CASSYTGDMAGYTF.

This clone was recorded once. V usage is TRBV24-1 and J usage is TRBJ2-1; 8 bases fit TRBD2. The CDR3 loop spans 16 amino acids. Germline CDR1 KGHDR, CDR2 SFDVKD. V shed 1 base and J 4 bases; nucleotides not matched to a gene: 5. The CDR3 DNA follows: TGTGCCACCAGTGATTTTCAAGCGGGAGTTTACAATGAGCAGTTCTTC. Amino acid sequence: CATSDFQAGVYNEQFF.

This clone was counted a single time. The chain has TRBV6-5 and TRBJ2-1, with D possibly being TRBD1 (7 bases). Germline V lookup: CDR1 MNHEY, CDR2 SVGAGI. The V end lost 5 bases, the J end lost 9 bases, and 17 bases lay between the germline ends. This CDR3 spans 14 amino acids. The chain's CDR3 is CASSPQGGTGEQFF. CDR3 sequence (DNA): TGTGCCAGCAGTCCTCAGGGGGGAACTGGTGAGCAGTTCTTC.

This chain links TRBV27 with TRBJ1-1; 7 bases map to TRBD1. The CDR3 length is 15 residues. The germline V gene encodes CDR1 MNHEY and CDR2 SMNVEV (reference sequence). J gave up 7 bases and V 6 bases, and 14 bases lay outside the gene matches. CDR3 region: CASSPIQGSFGEAFF. The CDR3 bases are TGTGCCAGCAGCCCCATACAGGGGTCGTTTGGTGAAGCTTTCTTT.

This clone was seen just once. The chain employs TRBV19 and TRBJ1-2; possibly TRBD1 for D (5 bases). The V gene's germline CDR1 is LNHDA and CDR2 SQIVND (reference sequence). V was pared by 5 bases and J by 8 bases, with 18 bases between. This CDR3 is built from 14 residues. The CDR3 spells CASSVTGQPMGYTF. In DNA, the CDR3 is TGTGCCAGTAGTGTAACAGGACAACCTATGGGCTACACCTTC.

The rearrangement joins TRBV30 to TRBJ1-5, with 8 bases aligning to TRBD1. J gave up 6 bases and V 5 bases, and 12 bases lay outside the gene matches. In germline, CDR1 is GTSNPN, CDR2 SVGIG (reference sequence). There are 15 residues in the CDR3. The CDR3 bases are TGTGCCTGGGCCCCGTTGGACAGGGAAGGTCAGCCCCAGCATTTT. It yields the protein CAWAPLDREGQPQHF.

This chain joins TRBV5-1 and TRBJ1-4; D may be TRBD1 (5 bases). This CDR3 is built from 15 residues. Germline V gene sequence: CDR1 SGHRS, CDR2 YFSETQ. V was pared by 4 bases and J by 8 bases, with 18 bases between. The CDR3 DNA follows: TGCGCCAGCAGCCTGGAGGGCAGGGTGGAGGAAAAACTGTTTTTT. Encoded protein: CASSLEGRVEEKLFF.

The V and J genes are TRBV30 and TRBJ1-4; D uncertain. The CDR3 is 14 amino acids. With 0 bases removed from V and 6 bases from J, the gap between germline ends came to 11 bases. Germline lookup yields CDR1 GTSNPN and CDR2 SVGIG (reference sequence). The CDR3 nucleotides are TGTGCCTGGAGTGTACTTTCTCCCCATGAAAAACTGTTTTTT. Translation: CAWSVLSPHEKLFF.

The rearrangement joins TRBV28 to TRBJ2-1, with 9 positions matching TRBD2. With V trimmed by 8 bases and J by 4 bases, 9 bases remained unmatched. Germline-derived CDR1 and CDR2 are MDHEN and SYDVKM. The CDR3 consists of 15 residues. DNA for the CDR3: TGTGCCAGCGAACTTCGACTAGCGGTTTACAATGAGCAGTTCTTC. As protein: CASELRLAVYNEQFF.

The chain uses TRBV28 and TRBJ1-2, with unresolved D. Trimming cost V 6 bases and J 5 bases, with 4 bases left between them. This CDR3 is built from 10 residues. CDR1 is MDHEN and CDR2 is SYDVKM in the germline V gene. DNA for the CDR3: TGTGCCAGCAGCCGTTATGGCTACACCTTC. Translation gives CASSRYGYTF.

The J gene is TRBJ2-7, the V gene TRBV10-3; D may be TRBD2 (5 bases). Germline V gives CDR1 ENHRY, CDR2 SYGVKD. V dropped 7 bases and J dropped 5 bases, with 15 bases sitting between them. CDR3 length: 13 residues. Here the CDR3 DNA reads TGTGCCATCAAAGAGACGGGGTTGGACGAGCAGTACTTC. This codes for CAIKETGLDEQYF.

CDR3 in amino acids: CASSYAAGPWGQYF. CDR3 bases: TGTGCCAGCAGTTACGCTGCGGGGCCCTGGGGGCAGTACTTC. V gene TRBV6-2 or TRBV6-3 combines with J gene TRBJ2-7; the D gene is possibly TRBD2 (6 bases). The CDR3 consists of 14 residues. Germline CDR1 MNHEY, CDR2 SVGEGT. The V and J ends lost 2 bases and 9 bases respectively, with 17 bases between them.

The chain uses TRBV29-1 and TRBJ1-2; perhaps TRBD1 as D (6 bases). The CDR3 extends over 12 amino acids. The V end lost 6 bases, the J end lost 2 bases, and 10 bases lay between the germline ends. Germline V lookup: CDR1 SQVTM, CDR2 ANQGSEA. The CDR3 spells CSVGTGNYGYTF. DNA for the CDR3: TGCAGCGTGGGTACAGGGAACTATGGCTACACCTTC.

The chain recombines TRBV7-9 with TRBJ2-3, with 10 positions matching TRBD2. From germline, CDR1 is SEHNR and CDR2 FQNEAQ (reference sequence). The junction had 3 bases not matched to a gene; V was cut back by 5 bases and J by 1 base. This CDR3 spans 15 amino acids. The CDR3 is CASSRTSGRTDTQYF. DNA for the CDR3: TGTGCCAGCAGCCGGACTAGCGGTCGCACAGATACGCAGTATTTT.

The V call is TRBV10-2, the J call TRBJ1-2, with 7 nucleotides matching TRBD1. Germline trimming cut 8 bases from V and 0 bases from J; bases unmatched to any gene: 3. CDR1 WSHSY and CDR2 SAAADI come from the germline V gene. This CDR3 is 13 amino acids long. As DNA, the CDR3 is TGCGCCAGCGGCGGACAGGCTAACTATGGCTACACCTTC. Its protein is CASGGQANYGYTF.